The 7 T cell receptor beta chains below all came from one sample that was sequenced in a study of T cell responses to AZD1222 COVID-19 vaccine. The protocol was immunoSEQ multiplex PCR, while the TCRdb copy is restricted to in-frame clones and leaves out a portion. The sample has 200,000 or so clones, around 90% seen once. The sample in question was peripheral blood, obtained on day 0 of AZD1222 vaccination. These receptors originate from an adult in good health.

This clone was counted a single time. This sequence joins TRBV19 and TRBJ1-1; 7 bases align to TRBD1. V trimming: 8 bases; J trimming: 4 bases; junction bases outside the gene matches: 7. This CDR3 contains 13 residues. The germline CDR1 and CDR2 sequences are LNHDA and SQIVND (reference sequence). The CDR3 here is CASGGTAGTEAFF. The CDR3 nucleotides are TGTGCCAGTGGGGGGACAGCAGGCACTGAAGCTTTCTTT.

The genes are TRBV28 and TRBJ1-5; 10 nucleotides agree with TRBD1. The CDR3 is 18 residues long. Trimming removed 6 bases from V and 6 bases from J; junction bases left unmatched: 17. The V gene's germline CDR1 is MDHEN and CDR2 SYDVKM. The CDR3 protein is CASSRAGTGALLRQPQHF. The CDR3 DNA is TGTGCCAGCAGCCGCGCCGGGACAGGGGCCCTCCTCCGTCAGCCCCAGCATTTT.

The V and J genes are TRBV5-1 and TRBJ1-1; TRBD1 matches at 9 bases. The ends lost 1 base at V and 6 bases at J; junction bases unmatched: 13. Germline V gene data show CDR1 as SGHRS and CDR2 as YFSETQ. The CDR3 has 17 amino acids. CDR3 sequence: CASSLYLSRDRVSEAFF. Written as DNA, the CDR3 is TGCGCCAGCAGCTTGTACCTTTCCCGGGACAGGGTTTCTGAAGCTTTCTTT.

The chain couples TRBV19 to TRBJ2-5; TRBD1 aligns across 8 bases. V trimming: 4 bases; J trimming: 2 bases; junction bases outside the gene matches: 3. The CDR3 covers 14 residues. Germline loops: CDR1 LNHDA, CDR2 SQIVND (reference sequence). The CDR3 coding sequence is TGTGCCAGTAGTACCGGACAGGGACAAGAGACCCAGTACTTC. It translates to CASSTGQGQETQYF. Variable domain in full (rest from reference TRBV19 and TRBJ2-5): DGGITQSPKYLFRKEGQNVTLSCEQNLNHDAMYWYRQDPGQGLRLIYYSQIVNDFQKGDIAEGYSVSREKKESFPLTVTSAQKNPTAFYLCASSTGQGQETQYFGPGTRLLVL.

The chain is built from TRBV5-1 and TRBJ2-5; D is possibly TRBD1 or TRBD2 (5 bases each). Germline V lookup: CDR1 SGHRS, CDR2 YFSETQ. V lost 2 bases, J lost 5 bases, and 19 bases lay in between. This CDR3 contains 16 residues. DNA of the CDR3: TGCGCCAGCAGCTTAGGGGCAGGCTCCAGGGACGAGACCCAGTACTTC. This sequence encodes CASSLGAGSRDETQYF.

This sequence joins TRBV15 and TRBJ1-2; the D is unclear. The CDR3 runs 14 residues. Trimming removed 8 bases from V and 5 bases from J, with 18 bases in between. CDR1 and CDR2 (germline): LNHNV, YYDKDF (reference sequence). In DNA form, the CDR3 reads TGTGCCACCTCTAATCGAGGGCGGGGATATGGCTACACCTTC. Amino acid sequence: CATSNRGRGYGYTF.

The V and J genes are TRBV2 and TRBJ1-2; TRBD1 might be the D (6 bases). This CDR3 spans 14 amino acids. Trimming removed 11 bases at V and 3 bases at J, with 19 bases between. Germline loops: CDR1 SNHLY, CDR2 FYNNEI. CDR3 loop: CAAIDYRADYGYTF. The CDR3 bases are TGTGCCGCGATCGATTACAGGGCTGACTATGGCTACACCTTC.